The 21 T cell receptor beta chains below come from one sample, sequenced in a study of cytomegalovirus exposure and HLA in healthy donors. Both 60 Vbeta primers and 13 Jbeta primers went into the PCR. Some clones are missing from TCRdb's copy, which holds only in-frame ones; the method was immunoSEQ multiplex PCR. The sample consists of some 200,000 clones, over 75% of them appearing once. Sequences were obtained from PBMCs. These receptors came from a girl under two years old in good health and CMV-seronegative.

This clone was found a few times. The chain carries TRBV5-1 and TRBJ2-3, with 7 bases lining up with TRBD1. This CDR3 region has 13 residues. Germline CDR1 SGHRS, CDR2 YFSETQ. Trimming cost V 3 bases and J 7 bases; bases outside gene matches: 5. In DNA, the CDR3 is TGCGCCAGCAGCTACGGACAGGCAAATACGCAGTATTTT. Translation: CASSYGQANTQYF.

Only one count was recorded for this clone. This chain links TRBV10-3 with TRBJ2-3; 11 nucleotides agree with TRBD1. This CDR3 spans 17 amino acids. Germline loops: CDR1 ENHRY, CDR2 SYGVKD. V shed 0 bases and J 3 bases; nucleotides not matched to a gene: 5. The CDR3 sequence: CAISESRTGGGTDTQYF. CDR3 nucleotide sequence: TGTGCCATCAGTGAGTCCCGGACAGGGGGCGGAACAGATACGCAGTATTTT.

The chain employs TRBV7-2 and TRBJ1-3; 7 bases are a match to TRBD1. Germline V gene data show CDR1 as SGHTA and CDR2 as FQGNSA. The trim removed 5 bases at V and 4 bases at J, leaving 14 bases unmatched. This CDR3 comprises 17 residues. The CDR3 nucleotides are TGTGCCAGCAGCCAACCGGACAGGCGTCTCTTCGGAAACACCATATATTTT. This gives the protein CASSQPDRRLFGNTIYF.

This rearrangement joins TRBV5-6 to TRBJ2-1, with D perhaps TRBD1 (5 bases). The CDR3 length is 15 residues. The germline CDR1 and CDR2 sequences are SGHDT and YYEEEE. The ends were cut back, 4 bases at V and 3 bases at J, with 14 bases in the middle. The CDR3 sequence is CASSTRTWGYNEQFF. The CDR3 DNA reads TGTGCCAGCAGCACTCGGACATGGGGCTACAATGAGCAGTTCTTC.

The chain has TRBV7-8 and TRBJ2-2; the match to TRBD2 covers 9 bases. Germline loops: CDR1 SGHVS, CDR2 FQNEAQ. V gave up 2 bases and J gave up 7 bases; unmatched junction bases: 11. CDR3 length: 17 residues. The DNA for the CDR3 is TGTGCCAGCAGCTTAAGGTCAGCGGGAGGATCGAGCGGGGAGCTGTTTTTT. Its translation is CASSLRSAGGSSGELFF.

Points on this clone: A read error may produce the germline difference seen at one junction end. This chain connects TRBV20-1 to TRBJ1-1; D not certain. CDR1 is DFQATT, CDR2 SNEGSKA, per germline (reference sequence). The CDR3 is 11 amino acids. CDR3 loop: CSARERTEAFF. The CDR3 coding sequence is TGCAGTGCTCGAGAGAGGACTGAAGCTTTCTTT.

The gene calls are TRBV5-1 and TRBJ1-6, with 7 bases that match TRBD1. CDR3 length: 15 residues. In germline, CDR1 is SGHRS, CDR2 YFSETQ. J lost 8 bases, V lost 5 bases, and 10 bases had no gene match. Here the CDR3 DNA reads TGCGCCAGCAGTGGGAGGACAGGCTTGGATTCACCCCTCCACTTT. This translates into CASSGRTGLDSPLHF.

This clone was counted a single time. The rearrangement joins TRBV18 to TRBJ2-1, with 10 bases matching TRBD2. J was trimmed by 9 bases and V by 3 bases; bases with no gene match: 11. Germline values: CDR1 KGHSH, CDR2 LQKENI. This CDR3 has 16 residues. The CDR3 loop is CASSPTPLAGSTEQFF. The CDR3 DNA reads as TGTGCCAGCTCACCGACCCCACTAGCGGGAAGCACTGAGCAGTTCTTC.

The chain carries TRBV5-1 and TRBJ2-1; 14 positions agree with TRBD2. The CDR3 spans 17 residues. After removal of 3 bases from V and 5 bases from J, the junction contained 7 bases not matched to a gene. Germline V CDR1 and CDR2: SGHRS, YFSETQ. CDR3 in DNA: TGCGCCAGCAGCTCTCCGAAGACTAGCGGGGGGGACAATGAGCAGTTCTTC. It yields the protein CASSSPKTSGGDNEQFF.

The chain recombines TRBV4-2 with TRBJ2-2; TRBD2 matches at 12 bases. The V and J ends lost 6 bases and 4 bases, in that order; junction bases with no gene match: 12. Per the germline V gene, CDR1 is LGHNA and CDR2 is YNFKEQ. The CDR3 sequence is 18 residues long. The CDR3 DNA follows: TGTGCCAGCAGGCAGTTGACTAGCGGGAGTCGGGTCACCGGGGAGCTGTTTTTT. This encodes CASRQLTSGSRVTGELFF.

This chain joins TRBV5-4 and TRBJ2-5; 11 nucleotides line up with TRBD2. CDR3 length: 15 residues. Germline trimming cut 0 bases from V and 5 bases from J; bases unmatched to any gene: 3. From germline, CDR1 is SGHNT and CDR2 YYREEE (reference sequence). Here the CDR3 reads CASSLVLAGEETQYF. Here the CDR3 DNA reads TGTGCCAGCAGCTTGGTACTAGCGGGAGAGGAGACCCAGTACTTC.

The CDR3 region has the DNA TGTGCCAGCAGTCAACTTGGGACAGGGGGCGAGCAGTACTTC. It codes for CASSQLGTGGEQYF. V gene TRBV4-2 combines with J gene TRBJ2-7; 11 positions match TRBD1. Per germline, CDR1 LGHNA and CDR2 YNFKEQ. This CDR3 comprises 14 residues. V dropped 6 bases and J dropped 6; count of bases not matched to a gene: 7.

This clone was found once. The chain uses TRBV7-6 and TRBJ2-1, with a weak D call TRBD2 (6 bases). The V gene's germline CDR1 is SGHVS and CDR2 FNYEAQ. The germline V and J ends were trimmed by 5 bases and 15 bases, with 17 bases remaining between them. The CDR3 runs 12 residues. CDR3 amino acids: CASSPPTRSLFF. In nucleotides, the CDR3 is TGTGCCAGCAGCCCTCCGACTAGAAGTCTGTTCTTC. The complete variable domain, with remaining parts taken from reference TRBV7-6 and TRBJ2-1, reads GAGVSQSPRYKVTKRGQDVALRCDPISGHVSLYWYRQALGQGPEFLTYFNYEAQQDKSGLPNDRFSAERPEGSISTLTIQRTEQRDSAMYRCASSPPTRSLFFGPGTRLTVL.

The chain joins TRBV4-1 to TRBJ2-7; no clear D gene. CDR1 and CDR2 (germline): MGHRA, YSYEKL. The V and J ends lost 7 bases and 13 bases respectively, with 23 bases between them. CDR3 length: 13 residues. CDR3 sequence (DNA): TGCGCCAGCAAGTTCCCTGGTGAGAGTCCTCTTTACTTC. It encodes CASKFPGESPLYF.

The chain uses TRBV5-4 and TRBJ1-3, with D hard to call. Germline lookup yields CDR1 SGHNT and CDR2 YYREEE (reference sequence). The CDR3 consists of 14 residues. The V end lost 0 bases, the J end lost 0 bases, and 4 bases lay between the germline ends. The CDR3 DNA is TGTGCCAGCAGCTTGGACATCTCTGGAAACACCATATATTTT. Residues: CASSLDISGNTIYF.

This clone was observed a handful of times. V and J are TRBV30 and TRBJ2-1, with D maybe TRBD2 (5 bases). The germline gives CDR1 GTSNPN, CDR2 SVGIG (reference sequence). V dropped 2 bases and J dropped 7 bases, with 15 bases sitting between them. The CDR3 extends over 14 amino acids. CDR3 DNA: TGTGCCTGGAGTACCACTAGAATCGTAAATGAGCAGTTCTTC. It translates to CAWSTTRIVNEQFF.

This rearrangement joins TRBV15 to TRBJ2-2; TRBD2 matches 8 bases. Germline V CDR1 and CDR2: LNHNV, YYDKDF (reference sequence). The CDR3 contains 17 residues. After removal of 5 bases from V and 0 bases from J, the junction contained 8 bases not matched to a gene. Written as DNA, the CDR3 is TGTGCCACCAGCCCGAGCCCGGGACTAGCGAACACCGGGGAGCTGTTTTTT. Amino acid sequence: CATSPSPGLANTGELFF.

This sequence joins TRBV5-4 and TRBJ2-1; possibly TRBD2 for D (6 bases). Germline V lookup: CDR1 SGHNT, CDR2 YYREEE (reference sequence). V was pared by 2 bases and J by 4 bases, with 19 bases between. The CDR3 consists of 17 residues. Written as DNA, the CDR3 is TGTGCCAGCAGCTTTAGCCTGCGGGGCGAACTTTACAATGAGCAGTTCTTC. It encodes CASSFSLRGELYNEQFF.

The V call is TRBV6-1, the J call TRBJ2-7; D is ambiguous. CDR3 length: 14 amino acids. Between the trimmed V and J ends, which lost 2 bases and 0 bases, there was a span of 8 bases. Germline V CDR1 and CDR2: MNHNS, SASEGT. This chain's CDR3 is CASSETPSSYEQYF. In DNA form, the CDR3 reads TGTGCCAGCAGTGAAACCCCTAGCTCCTACGAGCAGTACTTC.

The gene calls are TRBV5-1 and TRBJ1-1, with a weak D call TRBD1 (5 bases). Germline values: CDR1 SGHRS, CDR2 YFSETQ. This CDR3 spans 14 amino acids. V lost 3 bases to trimming and J lost 5 bases, with 14 bases between them. The CDR3 protein is CASSSLMEGTEAFF. The CDR3, as DNA: TGCGCCAGCAGCTCGTTAATGGAGGGGACTGAAGCTTTCTTT.

This chain links TRBV7-6 with TRBJ2-3; D possibly corresponds to TRBD2 (6 bases). Deletions cut 5 bases from V and 0 bases from J, with 12 bases between. The CDR3 spans 15 residues. Germline assignment: CDR1 SGHVS and CDR2 FNYEAQ. The CDR3 loop reads CASSPREVSTDTQYF. In DNA form, the CDR3 reads TGTGCCAGCAGCCCTAGGGAGGTTAGCACAGATACGCAGTATTTT.